A selection of T cell receptor beta chains follows, all from one sample in a study of T cell responses to AZD1222 COVID-19 vaccine. The table came from immunoSEQ multiplex PCR; TCRdb's copy has only in-frame clones and leaves some out. Altogether 120,000 or so clones are present, over 70% being singletons, with the ten largest covering around 6.1%. The sample in question was peripheral blood, obtained on day 0 of AZD1222 vaccination. Source of these receptors: an adult in good health. Each CDR3 is given with its conserved first and last residue. The order of the fields is CDR3 DNA, CDR3 protein, V gene, clone size, J gene, D gene. A D gene is named only where the DNA matches it firmly. Only part of the rows carry a size: once, few, many, or a class if the clone is expanded.

TGTGCCAGCAGTGAACAGGGGAGGAGCAATTCACCCCTCCACTTT | CASSEQGRSNSPLHF | TRBV6-1 | . | TRBJ1-6 | .
TGTGCCTGGATGGCAGCAACTAATGAAAAACTGTTTTTT | CAWMAATNEKLFF | TRBV30 | . | TRBJ1-4 | .
TGTGCCAGCAGCCAAGACGGACTAGCGGGGGCCCGGCAGACCCAGTACTTC | CASSQDGLAGARQTQYF | TRBV4-2 | . | TRBJ2-5 | TRBD2
TGTGCCAGCAGATTCGGGAGCCCGAACACCGGGGAGCTGTTTTTT | CASRFGSPNTGELFF | TRBV28 | . | TRBJ2-2 | .
TGTGCCAGCAGCTCCCCAGGGGGGAGCATGGAAGGCTACACCTTC | CASSSPGGSMEGYTF | TRBV11-1 | . | TRBJ1-2 | TRBD1
TGTGCCATCAGGGAGGGGGTTGGTGAAAAACTGTTTTTT | CAIREGVGEKLFF | TRBV10-3 | . | TRBJ1-4 | .
TGTGCCAGCAGCCAAGAAGGGTACGGTGGCTACACCTTC | CASSQEGYGGYTF | TRBV3-1/TRBV3-2 | . | TRBJ1-2 | .
TGTGCCAGCAGTGAAGCCGGACAGTTTAATGGCTACACCTTC | CASSEAGQFNGYTF | TRBV6-1 | . | TRBJ1-2 | .
TGTGCCAGCAGCCAAAACTATGGCTACACCTTC | CASSQNYGYTF | TRBV14 | . | TRBJ1-2 | .
TGTGCCTGGAGTGTAGGCCTTCTTTTTGAAAAACTGTTTTTT | CAWSVGLLFEKLFF | TRBV30 | . | TRBJ1-4 | .
TGTGCCAGCAGTAAACTCCGAATGCAGCCCCAGCATTTT | CASSKLRMQPQHF | TRBV6-2/TRBV6-3 | . | TRBJ1-5 | .
TGTGCCAGCAGCTTAGCGCGAGGCTACGAGCAGTACTTC | CASSLARGYEQYF | TRBV7-8 | . | TRBJ2-7 | .
TGTGCCACATCGCAAGAGACCCAGTACTTC | CATSQETQYF | TRBV19 | . | TRBJ2-5 | .
TGTGCCAGCAGTTTATATCGACAAGAGAGCAATCAGCCCCAGCATTTT | CASSLYRQESNQPQHF | TRBV28 | . | TRBJ1-5 | .
TGTGCCAGCAGCCCCCGTTATGGAGGCGGGGGGGCGCACAATGAGCAGTTCTTC | CASSPRYGGGGAHNEQFF | TRBV11-3 | . | TRBJ2-1 | TRBD2
TGTGCCAGCAGCGTCGCGACTAGCGGGAGCCAAGAGCAGTTCTTC | CASSVATSGSQEQFF | TRBV9 | . | TRBJ2-1 | TRBD2
TGCAGCGTCCTTGGGGGGACTAGCGGCTTCGGCACAGATACGCAGTATTTT | CSVLGGTSGFGTDTQYF | TRBV29-1 | once | TRBJ2-3 | TRBD2
TGTGCCAGCAGCTGGAATCTAGCTACCGATACGCAGTATTTT | CASSWNLATDTQYF | TRBV7-9 | . | TRBJ2-3 | .
TGTGCCAGCAATCAGGCTAACTATGGCTACACCTTC | CASNQANYGYTF | TRBV2 | . | TRBJ1-2 | .
TGTGCCAGCAGTTACGCTTCAGGGCCCTACGAGCAGTACTTC | CASSYASGPYEQYF | TRBV6-5 | . | TRBJ2-7 | .
TGTGCCAGCAGCCCCACGGGACAGCCCCAAGAGACCCAGTACTTC | CASSPTGQPQETQYF | TRBV7-9 | . | TRBJ2-5 | TRBD1
TGTGCCAGCAGCTTCCACCTAGACAGGAGCACTAGCACAGATACGCAGTATTTT | CASSFHLDRSTSTDTQYF | TRBV11-3 | . | TRBJ2-3 | .
TGCAGCGTTGAAGGACTAGCGGGAGTTGGCGAGCAGTACTTC | CSVEGLAGVGEQYF | TRBV29-1 | . | TRBJ2-7 | TRBD2
TGTGCCAGCAGCTCGCCGGGACAGGGCCTCAATGAGCAGTTCTTC | CASSSPGQGLNEQFF | TRBV7-6 | . | TRBJ2-1 | TRBD1
TGTGCCAGCAGCCCCCGATTAGGGGGATCCTACGAGCAGTACTTC | CASSPRLGGSYEQYF | TRBV7-7 | . | TRBJ2-7 | .
TGTGCCAGTATCGGCGGGGATACGCAGTATTTT | CASIGGDTQYF | TRBV19 | . | TRBJ2-3 | .
TGTGCCAGCACCGGACAGGGAAACATTCAGTACTTC | CASTGQGNIQYF | TRBV28 | . | TRBJ2-4 | TRBD1
TGTGCCAGCAGCTGGTTCGACAGCCACACCGGGGAGCTGTTTTTT | CASSWFDSHTGELFF | TRBV11-3 | . | TRBJ2-2 | .
TGTGCCAGCAGCCAAGAAGGAACAGGGCCATATGGGGGCTACACCTTC | CASSQEGTGPYGGYTF | TRBV3-1/TRBV3-2 | . | TRBJ1-2 | .
TGTGCCAGCAGTTACTCAGCCAGGGAGGGGACCCAGTACTTC | CASSYSAREGTQYF | TRBV6-5 | . | TRBJ2-5 | TRBD2
TGTGCCATCAGGCAGGGACAGACCTACGAGCAGTACTTC | CAIRQGQTYEQYF | TRBV10-3 | . | TRBJ2-7 | TRBD1
TGTGCCAGCAGTTTGTGGGGGATCGGGGCAGAGACCCAGTACTTC | CASSLWGIGAETQYF | TRBV28 | few | TRBJ2-5 | .
TGTGCCAGCAGTTACGGGGGGGAGCCCTACAATGAGCAGTTCTTC | CASSYGGEPYNEQFF | TRBV6-5 | . | TRBJ2-1 | TRBD2
TGCGCCAGCAGGGACCCCAACGGCAATGAGCAGTTCTTC | CASRDPNGNEQFF | TRBV5-1 | . | TRBJ2-1 | .
TGCGCCAGCAGCTTGACGACAGGGCTTACTAATGAAAAACTGTTTTTT | CASSLTTGLTNEKLFF | TRBV5-1 | . | TRBJ1-4 | TRBD1
TGTGCCAGCAGTCCCGGGACAGGGACCTCCTACGAGCAGTACTTC | CASSPGTGTSYEQYF | TRBV6-5 | . | TRBJ2-7 | TRBD1
TGTGCCAGCAGCTTAAACACCGGGGAGCTGTTTTTT | CASSLNTGELFF | TRBV6-2/TRBV6-3 | . | TRBJ2-2 | .
TGTGCCAGCTCACCACCAGGGTGGAATGAGCAGTTCTTC | CASSPPGWNEQFF | TRBV18 | . | TRBJ2-1 | .
TGCAGCATATCCGGGACAGGGGGGGATCAGCCCCAGCATTTT | CSISGTGGDQPQHF | TRBV29-1 | . | TRBJ1-5 | TRBD1
TGCGCCAGCAGCCCAGGACACCCGAACACTGAAGCTTTCTTT | CASSPGHPNTEAFF | TRBV5-1 | . | TRBJ1-1 | .
TGTGCCTGGAGGCCCTACGGGGGCACTGAAGCTTTCTTT | CAWRPYGGTEAFF | TRBV30 | . | TRBJ1-1 | .